This T cell receptor beta chain was identified during a study of T cells in Graves' hyperthyroidism and ophthalmopathy. Losses at the gene ends were 6 bases for V and 0 bases for J; bases not matched to a gene: 3. This CDR3 is 14 amino acids long. In germline, CDR1 is DFQATT, CDR2 SNEGSKA (reference sequence). Amplified regions were TCR beta CDR3 sequences from RNA transcripts. With the HTBI primer set, the TCR CDR3 went through a first round of RT-PCR. MiXCR was run by TCRdb on the multiplex PCR reads, yielding one entry per CDR3 protein. The sample contains approximately 330,000 distinct CDR3 sequences, 21% of which appear only once. The source of the PBMCs was 8.5 to 10 ml of fresh peripheral blood.

The sample was blood. The chain combines TRBV20-1 with TRBJ1-3; TRBD1 matches at 9 bases. This sequence originates from a woman aged 45-65 years with Graves' hyperthyroidism. DNA of the CDR3: TGCAGTGCCGGACAGGGGTTCTCTGGAAACACCATATATTTT. The encoded protein is CSAGQGFSGNTIYF.